A selection of T cell receptor beta chains follows, all from one sample in a study of Ad26.COV2.S vaccination and SARS-CoV-2 variants. Using immunoSEQ multiplex PCR, the repertoire was profiled, and TCRdb retains in-frame clones only, with some absent. The data show about 460,000 clones, about 89% seen once. The specimen was peripheral blood, collected in a trial of Ad26.COV2.S vaccine versus placebo. These receptors all come from a person aged 18 to 59 who received the Ad26.COV2.S COVID-19 vaccine or a placebo. CDR3s include the opening cysteine and the closing phenylalanine or tryptophan. The order of the fields is D gene, J gene, clone size, V gene, CDR3 DNA, CDR3 protein. D genes are given only for firm matches. Size values are once, few and many counts, or a class for expanded clones, and some rows have none.

d_call: -
j_call: TRBJ2-1
clone_size: once
v_call: TRBV7-3
cdr3_nt: TGTGCCAGCAGCTTCTCCCCTGCGAACAATGAGCAGTTCTTC
cdr3_aa: CASSFSPANNEQFF

d_call: -
j_call: TRBJ1-3
clone_size: -
v_call: TRBV30
cdr3_nt: TGTGCCTGGAGTACGACTGGAAACACCATATATTTT
cdr3_aa: CAWSTTGNTIYF

d_call: TRBD1
j_call: TRBJ1-6
clone_size: -
v_call: TRBV27
cdr3_nt: TGTGCCAGCAGTTCCTCGGGACAGGGGTGGTACTCACCCCTCCACTTT
cdr3_aa: CASSSSGQGWYSPLHF

d_call: -
j_call: TRBJ2-7
clone_size: -
v_call: TRBV28
cdr3_nt: TGTGCCAGCAGCGGGACACCCTACGAGCAGTACTTC
cdr3_aa: CASSGTPYEQYF

d_call: TRBD1
j_call: TRBJ2-2
clone_size: once
v_call: TRBV5-5
cdr3_nt: TGTGCCAGCAGGTCGGGACAGGGGCTAACCGGGGAGCTGTTTTTT
cdr3_aa: CASRSGQGLTGELFF

d_call: TRBD2
j_call: TRBJ2-3
clone_size: -
v_call: TRBV5-1
cdr3_nt: TGCGCCAGCAGCCGGAGACTAGCGGGAGGGGGCACAGATACGCAGTATTTT
cdr3_aa: CASSRRLAGGGTDTQYF

d_call: TRBD1
j_call: TRBJ2-5
clone_size: -
v_call: TRBV2
cdr3_nt: TGTGCCAGTACCCTAACCGGGACAGAAGAGACCCAGTACTTC
cdr3_aa: CASTLTGTEETQYF

d_call: -
j_call: TRBJ2-3
clone_size: -
v_call: TRBV9
cdr3_nt: TGTGCCAGCAGCGTAGCGGGAGTGGATACGCAGTATTTT
cdr3_aa: CASSVAGVDTQYF

d_call: TRBD1
j_call: TRBJ1-6
clone_size: -
v_call: TRBV4-1
cdr3_nt: TGCGCCAGCAGCCAAAGGACAGGGGCGGATCCCTATAATTCACCCCTCCACTTT
cdr3_aa: CASSQRTGADPYNSPLHF

d_call: TRBD2
j_call: TRBJ2-1
clone_size: -
v_call: TRBV10-3
cdr3_nt: TGTGCCATCAGTCTCCAGCGGGACCTCGATGAGCAGTTCTTC
cdr3_aa: CAISLQRDLDEQFF

d_call: -
j_call: TRBJ1-4
clone_size: -
v_call: TRBV7-8
cdr3_nt: TGTGCCAGCAGCTTACGCGCCAGGGTTTCGGAAAAACTGTTTTTT
cdr3_aa: CASSLRARVSEKLFF

d_call: TRBD2
j_call: TRBJ2-5
clone_size: -
v_call: TRBV3-1/TRBV3-2
cdr3_nt: TGTGCCAGCAGTTCCTTTAGCGGGGGGCCCAAAGAGACCCAGTACTTC
cdr3_aa: CASSSFSGGPKETQYF

d_call: -
j_call: TRBJ2-7
clone_size: -
v_call: TRBV27
cdr3_nt: TGTGCCAGCATGGGGTGGGGATCCCACGAGCAGTACTTC
cdr3_aa: CASMGWGSHEQYF